Each of the 24 T cell receptor beta chains below was sequenced from the same sample in a study of shared T cell receptors in the human thymus. Sequencing used immunoSEQ multiplex PCR; TCRdb keeps in-frame clones, though not all of them. Among under 850,000 clones, 70% to 90% were seen once, and the ten largest hold about 0.01%. The same data also went into a second study, on human thymus T cells.

Input material: thymocytes. The receptors shown here come from a boy under two years old with a congenital heart defect.

This chain links TRBV27 with TRBJ2-5, with TRBD2 as a possible D gene (5 bases). Germline loops: CDR1 MNHEY, CDR2 SMNVEV (reference sequence). Trimming left V 4 bases short and J 2 bases short, with 11 bases between. The CDR3 totals 14 residues. The CDR3 loop reads CASSSDWAQETQYF. The CDR3 nucleotides read TGTGCCAGCAGTTCGGACTGGGCTCAAGAGACCCAGTACTTC.

CDR3 amino acids: CASSQQSGDLPYEQYF. In nucleotides, the CDR3 is TGCGCCAGCAGCCAACAGAGCGGAGACTTACCCTACGAGCAGTACTTC. The V call is TRBV4-3, the J call TRBJ2-7; a weak D match, TRBD2 (5 bases). Germline CDR1 is LGHNA and CDR2 is YSLEER. The V end was cut by 2 bases, the J end by 2 bases, with 16 bases between. There are 16 residues in the CDR3.

The chain uses TRBV7-6 and TRBJ2-7; TRBD2 might be the D (7 bases). Germline loops: CDR1 SGHVS, CDR2 FNYEAQ. The ends were cut back, 4 bases at V and 5 bases at J, with 12 bases in the middle. This CDR3 is 13 amino acids long. Here the CDR3 reads CASSWGRGDEQYF. The CDR3 coding sequence is TGTGCCAGCAGCTGGGGGAGGGGGGACGAGCAGTACTTC.

The chain carries TRBV10-3 and TRBJ2-1; 8 nucleotides agree with TRBD2. The CDR3 has 18 amino acids. In germline, CDR1 is ENHRY, CDR2 SYGVKD. The J segment lost 5 bases and the V segment lost 6 bases, leaving 18 bases of the junction unmatched. The CDR3 nucleotides read TGTGCCATCAGGGCCGGGGGGGGAACAGGACCCTTTAACAATGAGCAGTTCTTC. Protein sequence: CAIRAGGGTGPFNNEQFF.

V gene TRBV9 combines with J gene TRBJ2-3, with 10 bases lining up with TRBD2. This CDR3 is built from 17 residues. V was pared by 0 bases and J by 3 bases, with 7 bases of the junction left unmatched. CDR1 is SGDLS, CDR2 YYNGEE, per germline. CDR3 coding DNA: TGTGCCAGCAGCGTAGTCAGCGGGAGGGTTGGGACAGATACGCAGTATTTT. It yields the protein CASSVVSGRVGTDTQYF.

The J gene is TRBJ2-7, the V gene TRBV4-2; D perhaps matches TRBD2 (7 bases). V was clipped by 4 bases and J by 3 bases, with 13 bases between them. CDR1 is LGHNA, CDR2 YNFKEQ, per germline. The CDR3 contains 14 residues. CDR3 in DNA: TGTGCCAGCAGCCCAGGGGAGGGGTGCTACGAGCAGTACTTC. It translates to CASSPGEGCYEQYF.

V and J are TRBV5-4 and TRBJ2-5; 9 nucleotides line up with TRBD1. This CDR3 is 17 amino acids long. Germline V gives CDR1 SGHNT, CDR2 YYREEE (reference sequence). After removal of 1 base from V and 5 bases from J, the junction contained 12 bases not matched to a gene. In nucleotides, the CDR3 is TGTGCCAGCAGCTTGCCGAGGGGGGGGGACAGGGACGAGACCCAGTACTTC. Translation gives CASSLPRGGDRDETQYF.

The rearrangement joins TRBV28 to TRBJ2-1; 9 positions match TRBD1. The trim removed 2 bases at V and 7 bases at J, leaving 3 bases unmatched. The CDR3 covers 14 residues. Per germline, CDR1 MDHEN and CDR2 SYDVKM. The CDR3 DNA reads as TGTGCCAGCAGTTTAAGGGACAGGGTTAATGAGCAGTTCTTC. This gives the protein CASSLRDRVNEQFF.

V and J are TRBV20-1 and TRBJ1-2; D is unresolved. CDR1 and CDR2 (germline): DFQATT, SNEGSKA (reference sequence). The CDR3 totals 11 residues. V was pared by 2 bases and J by 5 bases, with 6 bases between. The CDR3 nucleotides read TGCAGTGCTAGATTGAGATATGGCTACACCTTC. This codes for CSARLRYGYTF.

The chain couples TRBV11-2 to TRBJ2-1; 10 bases line up with TRBD2. J was trimmed by 2 bases and V by 3 bases; bases with no gene match: 10. The CDR3 runs to 18 residues. The V gene's germline CDR1 is SGHAT and CDR2 FQNNGV. CDR3 nucleotide sequence: TGTGCCAGCAGCTTCCCCCGAGGTAGCGGGAGGACCTACAATGAGCAGTTCTTC. Translating gives CASSFPRGSGRTYNEQFF.

The CDR3 spells CASSLDAREHEQYF. The CDR3, as DNA: TGTGCCAGCAGCTTAGACGCCAGGGAACACGAGCAGTACTTC. V usage is TRBV7-6 and J usage is TRBJ2-7; a weak D match, TRBD1 (5 bases). V was clipped by 1 base and J by 5 bases, with 12 bases between them. Per the germline V gene, CDR1 is SGHVS and CDR2 is FNYEAQ. The CDR3 is 14 amino acids.

The V and J genes are TRBV4-3 and TRBJ2-5, with 8 positions matching TRBD2. In germline, CDR1 is LGHNA, CDR2 YSLEER. The ends lost 0 bases at V and 5 bases at J; junction bases unmatched: 14. The CDR3 extends over 18 amino acids. For the CDR3, the DNA is TGCGCCAGCAGCCAAGATGTCGGGAGGGCCGCCGTGGGGGAGACCCAGTACTTC. Translated, it gives CASSQDVGRAAVGETQYF.

This chain links TRBV5-4 with TRBJ2-3, with 10 bases identical to TRBD1. Germline lookup yields CDR1 SGHNT and CDR2 YYREEE (reference sequence). The ends lost 5 bases at V and 1 base at J; junction bases unmatched: 7. This CDR3 is 16 amino acids long. CDR3 sequence: CASSYRQGARTDTQYF. CDR3 sequence (DNA): TGTGCCAGCAGTTACCGACAGGGGGCTCGCACAGATACGCAGTATTTT.

This sequence joins TRBV5-1 and TRBJ2-3, with D possibly TRBD1 on 6 matching bases. The V gene's germline CDR1 is SGHRS and CDR2 YFSETQ. CDR3 size: 16 residues. V was pared by 0 bases and J by 0 bases, with 11 bases between. CDR3 protein: CASSLVGGPSTDTQYF. The DNA for the CDR3 is TGCGCCAGCAGCTTGGTTGGGGGCCCTAGCACAGATACGCAGTATTTT.

This clone was picked up a small number of times. The J gene is TRBJ1-4, the V gene TRBV10-3, with D possibly being TRBD1 (6 bases). V was trimmed by 10 bases and J by 7 bases, leaving 16 bases between them. CDR1 is ENHRY and CDR2 is SYGVKD in the germline V gene. The CDR3 sequence is 13 residues long. The CDR3 loop reads CATMRGGGEKLFF. DNA for the CDR3: TGTGCCACCATGAGGGGGGGTGGTGAAAAACTGTTTTTT.

The genes are TRBV14 and TRBJ2-7, with D unclear. Deletions cut 0 bases from V and 6 bases from J, with 6 bases between. This CDR3 has 12 residues. Germline V lookup: CDR1 SGHDN, CDR2 FVKESK. The CDR3 nucleotides are TGTGCCAGCAGCCAAGATGGGCGCGAGCAGTACTTC. Translation gives CASSQDGREQYF.

The genes are TRBV6-5 and TRBJ2-1, with 8 bases identical to TRBD2. This CDR3 comprises 14 residues. The junction had 6 bases not matched to a gene; V was cut back by 6 bases and J by 5 bases. CDR1 is MNHEY and CDR2 is SVGAGI in the germline V gene. CDR3: CASSHGRVHNEQFF. The CDR3, as DNA: TGTGCCAGCAGCCACGGGAGGGTACACAATGAGCAGTTCTTC.

The rearrangement joins TRBV14 to TRBJ2-3, with unresolved D. There are 16 residues in the CDR3. Trimming stripped 5 bases from V and 1 base from J, with 16 bases between. The germline CDR1 and CDR2 sequences are SGHDN and FVKESK. The CDR3 loop reads CASSSSPPGGTDTQYF. CDR3 DNA sequence: TGTGCCAGCAGCTCAAGCCCCCCCGGAGGCACAGATACGCAGTATTTT.

In this sample, this clone turned up a few times. The chain employs TRBV28 and TRBJ2-5; TRBD1 aligns across 9 bases. This CDR3 is 14 amino acids long. Per the germline V gene, CDR1 is MDHEN and CDR2 is SYDVKM. J was trimmed by 3 bases and V by 5 bases; bases with no gene match: 4. The CDR3 DNA reads as TGTGCCAGCAGTAGACGGGACAGGGAAGAGACCCAGTACTTC. As protein: CASSRRDREETQYF.

The chain couples TRBV4-1 to TRBJ1-2, with D possibly TRBD1 on 6 matching bases. From germline, CDR1 is MGHRA and CDR2 YSYEKL. Trimming removed 1 base at V and 3 bases at J, with 15 bases between. The CDR3 sequence is 16 residues long. The CDR3 region is CASSQAPGTGHYGYTF. CDR3 sequence (DNA): TGCGCCAGCAGCCAAGCGCCCGGAACAGGGCACTATGGCTACACCTTC.

The chain has TRBV28 and TRBJ2-7, with 11 nucleotides matching TRBD2. The V gene's germline CDR1 is MDHEN and CDR2 SYDVKM. This CDR3 is 15 amino acids long. The V and J ends lost 3 bases and 3 bases, in that order; junction bases with no gene match: 4. In nucleotides, the CDR3 is TGTGCCAGCAGTTTTATTGGGACTAGCGGCTACGAGCAGTACTTC. Its translation: CASSFIGTSGYEQYF.

The J gene is TRBJ2-3, the V gene TRBV5-4, with 9 bases matching TRBD2. The CDR3 runs 17 residues. V lost 9 bases to trimming and J lost 3 bases; unmatched junction nucleotides: 17. Germline V gene data show CDR1 as SGHNT and CDR2 as YYREEE (reference sequence). The CDR3 coding sequence is TGTGCCATGCCCGGGACTAGCCAAACCCAGTCGACAGATACGCAGTATTTT. This encodes CAMPGTSQTQSTDTQYF.

The chain couples TRBV4-1 to TRBJ2-7; 8 bases align to TRBD1. This CDR3 contains 15 residues. J gave up 3 bases and V 0 bases, and 4 bases lay outside the gene matches. CDR1 and CDR2 from the germline V gene are MGHRA and YSYEKL. This CDR3 reads CASSQEVDRDYEQYF. In nucleotides, the CDR3 is TGCGCCAGCAGCCAAGAGGTGGACAGGGACTACGAGCAGTACTTC.

The V gene is TRBV29-1, the J gene TRBJ2-7, with TRBD2 matching 9 bases. The CDR3 length is 16 residues. The V segment lost 0 bases and the J segment 0 bases; nucleotides outside the gene matches: 6. The germline CDR1 and CDR2 sequences are SQVTM and ANQGSEA. CDR3 DNA: TGCAGCGTTGAAGATCAGGCTAGCGGGACCTCCTACGAGCAGTACTTC. Protein product: CSVEDQASGTSYEQYF.